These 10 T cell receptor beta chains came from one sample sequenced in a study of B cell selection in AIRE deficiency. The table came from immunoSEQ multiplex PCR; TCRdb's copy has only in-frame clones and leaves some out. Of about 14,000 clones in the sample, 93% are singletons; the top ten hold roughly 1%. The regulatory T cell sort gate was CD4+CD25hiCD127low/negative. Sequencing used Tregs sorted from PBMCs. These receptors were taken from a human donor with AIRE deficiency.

CDR3 sequence (DNA): TGTGCCAGCAGGCGAACAGGGTTAGGTGAAGCTTTCTTT. Translating gives CASRRTGLGEAFF. The rearrangement links TRBV7-2 to TRBJ1-1; maybe TRBD1 (6 bases). The CDR3 length is 13 residues. CDR1 is SGHTA and CDR2 is FQGNSA in the germline V gene. Trimming took off 6 bases at V and 7 bases at J, with 15 bases between the two ends.

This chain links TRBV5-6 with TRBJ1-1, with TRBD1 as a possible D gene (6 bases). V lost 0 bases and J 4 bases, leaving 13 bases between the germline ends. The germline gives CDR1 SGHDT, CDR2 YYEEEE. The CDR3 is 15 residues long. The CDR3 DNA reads TGTGCCAGCAGCTTGGATAACAGGGTATCCACTGAAGCTTTCTTT. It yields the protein CASSLDNRVSTEAFF.

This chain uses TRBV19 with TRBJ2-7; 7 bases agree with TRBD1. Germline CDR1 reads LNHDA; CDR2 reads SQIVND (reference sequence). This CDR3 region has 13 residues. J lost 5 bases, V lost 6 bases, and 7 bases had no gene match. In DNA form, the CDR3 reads TGTGCCAGTAGCCGGGACAGAGCGGACGAGCAGTACTTC. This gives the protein CASSRDRADEQYF.

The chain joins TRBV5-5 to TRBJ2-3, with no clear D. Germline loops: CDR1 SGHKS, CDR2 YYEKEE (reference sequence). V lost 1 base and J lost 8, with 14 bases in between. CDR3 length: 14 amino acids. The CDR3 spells CASSLNPFTGTQYF. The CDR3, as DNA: TGTGCCAGCAGCTTGAACCCGTTCACGGGTACGCAGTATTTT.

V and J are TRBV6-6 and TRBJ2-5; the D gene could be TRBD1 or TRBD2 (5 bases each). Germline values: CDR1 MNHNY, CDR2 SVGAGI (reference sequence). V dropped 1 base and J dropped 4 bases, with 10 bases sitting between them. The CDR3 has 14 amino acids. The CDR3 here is CASSYLWGLETQYF. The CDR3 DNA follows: TGTGCCAGCAGTTACTTGTGGGGGTTAGAGACCCAGTACTTC.

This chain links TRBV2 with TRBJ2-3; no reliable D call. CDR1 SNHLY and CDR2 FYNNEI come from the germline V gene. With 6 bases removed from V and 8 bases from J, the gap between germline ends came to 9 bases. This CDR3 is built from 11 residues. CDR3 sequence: CASREWVTQYF. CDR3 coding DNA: TGTGCCAGCAGGGAGTGGGTTACGCAGTATTTT.

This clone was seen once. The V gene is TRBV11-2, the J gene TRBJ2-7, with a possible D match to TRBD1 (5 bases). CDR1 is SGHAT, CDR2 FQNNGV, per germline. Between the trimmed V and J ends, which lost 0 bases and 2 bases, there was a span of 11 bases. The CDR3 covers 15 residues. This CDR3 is CASSLDRTLTYEQYF. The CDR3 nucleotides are TGTGCCAGCAGCTTAGATAGGACACTTACCTACGAGCAGTACTTC.

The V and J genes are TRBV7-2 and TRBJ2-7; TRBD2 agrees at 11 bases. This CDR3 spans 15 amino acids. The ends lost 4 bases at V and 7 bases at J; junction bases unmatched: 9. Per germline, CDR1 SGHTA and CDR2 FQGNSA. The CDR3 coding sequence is TGTGCCAGCAGCTGGGAGGGTAGCGGGAGGGAGGAGCAGTACTTC. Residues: CASSWEGSGREEQYF.

The CDR3 coding sequence is TGTGCCAGTCGAAGGGAGGGGGCTCGGACTGAAGCTTTCTTT. It yields the protein CASRREGARTEAFF. The chain combines TRBV18 with TRBJ1-1; 7 positions match TRBD1. V was pared by 9 bases and J by 5 bases, with 12 bases of the junction left unmatched. The germline CDR1 and CDR2 sequences are KGHSH and LQKENI. CDR3 size: 14 residues.

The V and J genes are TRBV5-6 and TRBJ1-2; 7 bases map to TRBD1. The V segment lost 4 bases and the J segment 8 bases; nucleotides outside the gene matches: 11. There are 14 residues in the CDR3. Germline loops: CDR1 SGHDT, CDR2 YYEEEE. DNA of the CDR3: TGTGCCAGCAGCCTACCGACAGGGAGGGAGGGCTACACCTTC. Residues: CASSLPTGREGYTF.